These 5 T cell receptor beta chains share one sample of origin, sequenced in a study of blood T cell repertoires in COVID-19. The data were produced by immunoSEQ multiplex PCR, yet TCRdb's version contains in-frame clones alone and is incomplete. This sample carries 200,000 to 250,000 clones, around nine tenths of them seen once, and the ten largest clones take 3%. The sample consisted of peripheral blood. The receptors come from a man between 60 and 70 years old with acute or convalescent COVID-19.

J is TRBJ2-7 and V is TRBV4-2; weak D call: TRBD1 (7 bases). Germline loops: CDR1 LGHNA, CDR2 YNFKEQ. The CDR3 has 15 amino acids. V shed 0 bases and J shed 0 bases, with 9 bases lying between them. CDR3 nucleotides: TGTGCCAGCAGCCAAGACCAGGGGGGCTCCTACGAGCAGTACTTC. Translating gives CASSQDQGGSYEQYF.

The chain links TRBV6-2 or TRBV6-3 to TRBJ2-1; D call uncertain. This CDR3 spans 10 amino acids. Trimming left V 5 bases short and J 8 bases short, with 4 bases between. Germline assignment: CDR1 MNHEY and CDR2 SVGEGT. CDR3 residues: CASSRYEQFF. For the CDR3, the DNA is TGTGCCAGCAGTCGGTATGAGCAGTTCTTC.

The chain combines TRBV6-5 with TRBJ2-3; the match to TRBD2 covers 7 bases. The CDR3 runs 15 residues. The V and J ends lost 6 bases and 2 bases, in that order; junction bases with no gene match: 8. Germline V gene data show CDR1 as MNHEY and CDR2 as SVGAGI. CDR3 protein: CASSAWGGLTDTQYF. The CDR3 nucleotides read TGTGCCAGCAGCGCCTGGGGGGGACTCACAGATACGCAGTATTTT.

The chain uses TRBV6-5 and TRBJ2-7, with 9 bases fitting TRBD1. In germline, CDR1 is MNHEY, CDR2 SVGAGI. This CDR3 has 15 amino acids. After removal of 2 bases from V and 0 bases from J, the junction contained 2 bases not matched to a gene. The CDR3: CASSYDRGGSYEQYF. For the CDR3, the DNA is TGTGCCAGCAGTTACGACAGGGGGGGCTCCTACGAGCAGTACTTC.

The CDR3 sequence is CSVDLFGQGHNEQFF. The CDR3 bases are TGCAGCGTTGATTTATTCGGACAGGGCCACAATGAGCAGTTCTTC. The chain links TRBV29-1 to TRBJ2-1; 8 bases line up with TRBD1. This CDR3 has 15 amino acids. Germline CDR1 reads SQVTM; CDR2 reads ANQGSEA. J lost 5 bases, V lost 3 bases, and 9 bases had no gene match.